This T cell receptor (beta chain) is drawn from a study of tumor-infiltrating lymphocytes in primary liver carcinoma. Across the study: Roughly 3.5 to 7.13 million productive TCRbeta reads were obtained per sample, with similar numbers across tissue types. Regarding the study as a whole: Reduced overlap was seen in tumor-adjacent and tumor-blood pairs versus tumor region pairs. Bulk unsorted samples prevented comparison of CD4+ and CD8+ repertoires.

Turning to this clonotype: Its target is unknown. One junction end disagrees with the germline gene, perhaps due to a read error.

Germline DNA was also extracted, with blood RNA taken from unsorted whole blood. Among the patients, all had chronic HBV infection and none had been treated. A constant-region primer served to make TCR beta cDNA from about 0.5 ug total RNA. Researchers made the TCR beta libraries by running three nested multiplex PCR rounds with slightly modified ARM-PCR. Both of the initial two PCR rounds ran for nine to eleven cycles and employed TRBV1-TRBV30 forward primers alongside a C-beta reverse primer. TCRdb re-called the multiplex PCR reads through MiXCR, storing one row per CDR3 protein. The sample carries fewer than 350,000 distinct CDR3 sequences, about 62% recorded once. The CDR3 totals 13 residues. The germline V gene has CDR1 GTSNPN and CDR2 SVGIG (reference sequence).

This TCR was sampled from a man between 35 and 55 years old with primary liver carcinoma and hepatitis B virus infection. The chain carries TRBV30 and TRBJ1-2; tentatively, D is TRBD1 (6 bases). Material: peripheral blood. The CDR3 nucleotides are TGTACCTGGAGTGCTACAGGGACCTATGGCTACACCTTC. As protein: CTWSATGTYGYTF. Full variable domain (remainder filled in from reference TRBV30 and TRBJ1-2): SQTIHQWPATLVQPVGSPLSLECTVEGTSNPNLYWYRQAAGRGLQLLFYSVGIGQISSEVPQNLSASRPQDRQFILSSKKLLLSDSGFYLCTWSATGTYGYTFGSGTRLTVV.